The next 28 T cell receptor beta chains were all read from a single sample in a study of cytomegalovirus exposure and HLA in healthy donors. 13 Jbeta primers and 60 Vbeta primers were used for the PCR. Some clones are missing from TCRdb's copy, which holds only in-frame ones; the method was immunoSEQ multiplex PCR. Found here are some 150,000 clones, around 82% of them singletons; the top ten hold about 7.1%. The sample taken for sequencing was PBMCs. The receptors shown here come from a woman in her forties or fifties in good health and CMV-seropositive.

V gene TRBV5-1 combines with J gene TRBJ1-1; 7 positions agree with TRBD1. V lost 4 bases, J lost 1 base, and 7 bases stayed unmatched. The V gene's germline CDR1 is SGHRS and CDR2 YFSETQ. The length of the CDR3 is 15 residues. CDR3 DNA: TGCGCCAGCAGCGTGTGGGGACAGACGAACACTGAAGCTTTCTTT. Translating gives CASSVWGQTNTEAFF.

This clone came up once. The chain joins TRBV5-6 to TRBJ2-1; a weak D match, TRBD2 (5 bases). Germline values: CDR1 SGHDT, CDR2 YYEEEE. CDR3 length: 15 residues. V was clipped by 4 bases and J by 4 bases, with 15 bases between them. This chain's CDR3 is CASSPERSGYNEQFF. The CDR3 DNA sequence: TGTGCCAGCAGCCCGGAACGGAGCGGTTACAATGAGCAGTTCTTC. Using reference TRBV5-6 and TRBJ2-1 for the parts outside the CDR3, the full variable domain is DAGVTQSPTHLIKTRGQQVTLRCSPKSGHDTVSWYQQALGQGPQFIFQYYEEEERQRGNFPDRFSGHQFPNYSSELNVNALLLGDSALYLCASSPERSGYNEQFFGPGTRLTVL.

CDR3 amino acids: CASSYNPVNYGYTF. The CDR3 DNA reads TGTGCCAGCAGTTACAACCCGGTTAACTATGGCTACACCTTC. The chain couples TRBV6-5 to TRBJ1-2, with D hard to call. Germline-derived CDR1 and CDR2 are MNHEY and SVGAGI. Trimming took 2 bases from V and 1 from J, leaving 8 bases between them. CDR3 size: 14 residues.

The chain links TRBV19 to TRBJ1-6, with TRBD1 matching 10 bases. The germline CDR1 and CDR2 sequences are LNHDA and SQIVND (reference sequence). This CDR3 is 15 amino acids long. The V gene end was trimmed by 5 bases and the J gene end by 8 bases; junction bases not matched to a gene: 6. CDR3 nucleotide sequence: TGTGCCAGTAGTTTCCCCGGGACAGGGGATTCACCCCTCCACTTT. Residues: CASSFPGTGDSPLHF.

This clone was picked up one time. The chain carries TRBV2 and TRBJ2-7, with 9 nucleotides matching TRBD1. V trimming: 10 bases; J trimming: 6 bases; junction bases outside the gene matches: 7. The CDR3 extends over 12 amino acids. The germline CDR1 and CDR2 sequences are SNHLY and FYNNEI. The CDR3 DNA reads TGTGCCACCCAAACAGGGGGCTCCGAGCAGTACTTC. This translates into CATQTGGSEQYF.

The chain combines TRBV5-4 with TRBJ2-6, with no clear D. The CDR3 sequence is 14 residues long. V dropped 0 bases and J dropped 2 bases, with 3 bases sitting between them. Germline V lookup: CDR1 SGHNT, CDR2 YYREEE (reference sequence). The CDR3 region is CASSLAAGANVLTF. The CDR3 nucleotides are TGTGCCAGCAGCTTGGCGGCTGGGGCCAACGTCCTGACTTTC.

The rearrangement joins TRBV9 to TRBJ1-2; D possibly corresponds to TRBD1 (6 bases). CDR1 and CDR2 from the germline V gene are SGDLS and YYNGEE. V lost 3 bases to trimming and J lost 1 base, with 16 bases between them. The CDR3 is 16 residues long. CDR3 residues: CASSEGGWGGNYGYTF. CDR3 in DNA: TGTGCCAGCAGCGAGGGGGGTTGGGGGGGTAACTATGGCTACACCTTC.

This rearrangement joins TRBV9 to TRBJ2-1; TRBD2 matches 11 bases. This CDR3 region has 15 residues. Trimming took 5 bases from V and 4 from J; bases not matched to a gene: 5. Germline values: CDR1 SGDLS, CDR2 YYNGEE. The CDR3 DNA is TGTGCCAGCAGTGAGGGACTAGCGGTGTACAATGAGCAGTTCTTC. It encodes CASSEGLAVYNEQFF.

The V call is TRBV6-5, the J call TRBJ1-6; 8 nucleotides agree with TRBD1. Germline CDR1 MNHEY, CDR2 SVGAGI. This CDR3 region has 14 residues. V trimming: 2 bases; J trimming: 10 bases; junction bases outside the gene matches: 4. CDR3 protein: CASSYIQGGSPLHF. Here the CDR3 DNA reads TGTGCCAGCAGTTACATACAGGGGGGATCACCCCTCCACTTT.

V and J are TRBV27 and TRBJ2-1; TRBD2 aligns across 11 bases. CDR3 length: 16 amino acids. The germline CDR1 and CDR2 sequences are MNHEY and SMNVEV (reference sequence). V lost 0 bases to trimming and J lost 6 bases; unmatched junction nucleotides: 4. CDR3 sequence (DNA): TGTGCCAGCAGTTTATCGGTAGCGGGGGGGCCCAATGAGCAGTTCTTC. Its protein is CASSLSVAGGPNEQFF.

This clone appeared a single time. The chain links TRBV28 to TRBJ2-5; weak D call: TRBD1 (6 bases). This CDR3 is built from 15 residues. The V gene lost 3 bases and the J gene lost 4 bases, with 15 bases spanning the gap. Germline CDR1 MDHEN, CDR2 SYDVKM. The CDR3 protein is CASSLISGGGETQYF. The CDR3 nucleotides are TGTGCCAGCAGTTTGATCTCTGGGGGCGGAGAGACCCAGTACTTC. The complete variable domain, with remaining parts taken from reference TRBV28 and TRBJ2-5, reads DVKVTQSSRYLVKRTGEKVFLECVQDMDHENMFWYRQDPGLGLRLIYFSYDVKMKEKGDIPEGYSVSREKKERFSLILESASTNQTSMYLCASSLISGGGETQYFGPGTRLLVL.

In DNA, the CDR3 is TGTGCCTGGAGCCGGGGGGGGAACACTGAAGCTTTCTTT. Translated: CAWSRGGNTEAFF. This chain uses TRBV30 with TRBJ1-1; TRBD1 might be the D (5 bases). The CDR3 consists of 13 residues. Germline V lookup: CDR1 GTSNPN, CDR2 SVGIG (reference sequence). V was cut by 3 bases and J by 1 base, with 9 bases left in between.

V is TRBV4-2 and J is TRBJ2-7; 14 bases match TRBD2. Germline CDR1 is LGHNA and CDR2 is YNFKEQ. The CDR3 spans 20 residues. Trimming at V came to 0 bases and at J to 0 bases, leaving 10 bases not matched to a gene. The chain's CDR3 is CASSQDYAGLAGAYSYEQYF. Here the CDR3 DNA reads TGTGCCAGCAGCCAAGATTATGCGGGACTAGCGGGGGCCTACTCCTACGAGCAGTACTTC.

The chain uses TRBV5-4 and TRBJ1-1, with D perhaps TRBD1 (6 bases). V shed 4 bases and J shed 1 base, with 8 bases lying between them. CDR3 length: 13 amino acids. The germline CDR1 and CDR2 sequences are SGHNT and YYREEE (reference sequence). The CDR3 bases are TGTGCCAGCAGCCGAGGGGGGAACACTGAAGCTTTCTTT. It encodes CASSRGGNTEAFF.

This clone was found once. The rearrangement uses TRBV7-9 and TRBJ1-6, with a weak D call TRBD1 (6 bases). The CDR3 contains 15 residues. Germline CDR1 reads SEHNR; CDR2 reads FQNEAQ (reference sequence). Trimming shortened V by 1 base and J by 10 bases, and 14 bases separated the two germline ends. CDR3 residues: CASSLGSGVDSPLHF. In nucleotides, the CDR3 is TGTGCCAGCAGCTTAGGTTCAGGGGTGGACTCACCCCTCCACTTT.

This clone has only a few counts. J is TRBJ2-7 and V is TRBV28; D not certain. V gave up 4 bases and J gave up 2 bases, with 15 bases separating them. Germline CDR1 MDHEN, CDR2 SYDVKM. The CDR3 spans 15 residues. CDR3 sequence: CASSSISLIPYEQYF. The CDR3 DNA sequence: TGTGCCAGCAGTTCCATTAGTTTAATCCCCTACGAGCAGTACTTC.

The CDR3 loop reads CATSRDHDWGPNGYTF. The CDR3 DNA reads as TGTGCCACCAGCAGAGATCATGACTGGGGCCCCAATGGCTACACCTTC. The chain carries TRBV15 and TRBJ1-2, with D possibly TRBD1 on 5 matching bases. This CDR3 is built from 16 residues. Per germline, CDR1 LNHNV and CDR2 YYDKDF (reference sequence). Between the trimmed V and J ends, which lost 0 bases and 6 bases, there was a span of 17 bases.

This clone showed up just a few times. The chain carries TRBV9 and TRBJ1-2; TRBD1 agrees at 9 bases. Germline trimming cut 2 bases from V and 1 base from J; bases unmatched to any gene: 6. This CDR3 spans 16 amino acids. Germline CDR1 is SGDLS and CDR2 is YYNGEE. The CDR3 DNA sequence: TGTGCCAGCAGCGTGTCCCGGGACAGGGTTAACTATGGCTACACCTTC. Amino acid sequence: CASSVSRDRVNYGYTF.

The V gene is TRBV12-5, the J gene TRBJ2-2; TRBD1 matches 8 bases. The V and J ends lost 8 bases and 3 bases, in that order; junction bases with no gene match: 8. The CDR3 extends over 15 amino acids. Germline lookup yields CDR1 LGHNT and CDR2 FRNRAP. This CDR3 is CASKNQGAYTGELFF. The CDR3 region has the DNA TGTGCTAGTAAAAATCAGGGGGCCTACACCGGGGAGCTGTTTTTT.

This clone was found once. The chain has TRBV6-6 and TRBJ1-4; D is unclear. The V gene lost 8 bases and the J gene lost 1 base, with 8 bases spanning the gap. Germline V gene lookup returns CDR1 MNHNY and CDR2 SVGAGI (reference sequence). The CDR3 loop spans 13 amino acids. The CDR3 DNA is TGTGCCAGCGGGAGCGAAACTAATGAAAAACTGTTTTTT. Its protein is CASGSETNEKLFF.

The chain recombines TRBV4-1 with TRBJ1-5; D call uncertain. Germline CDR1 reads MGHRA; CDR2 reads YSYEKL. Trimming cost V 0 bases and J 4 bases, with 16 bases left between them. This CDR3 spans 17 amino acids. The CDR3 bases are TGCGCCAGCAGCCAAGATTTCCCGGGGAAGTGGAATCAGCCCCAGCATTTT. The encoded protein is CASSQDFPGKWNQPQHF.

CDR3 protein: CASSLSGEGYEQYF. CDR3 nucleotides: TGCGCCAGCAGCTTGTCCGGGGAAGGCTACGAGCAGTACTTC. The rearrangement links TRBV5-1 to TRBJ2-7, with D possibly being TRBD2 (5 bases). This CDR3 region has 14 residues. Germline CDR1 reads SGHRS; CDR2 reads YFSETQ. Trimming took off 1 base at V and 3 bases at J, with 11 bases between the two ends.

This clone was observed once. V gene TRBV7-9 combines with J gene TRBJ2-4; D not resolved. From germline, CDR1 is SEHNR and CDR2 FQNEAQ (reference sequence). This CDR3 region has 15 residues. Between the trimmed V and J ends, which lost 10 bases and 0 bases, there was a span of 16 bases. The CDR3 nucleotides read TGTGCCACCACCCCACTGCGGCTAGCCAAAAACATTCAGTACTTC. It encodes CATTPLRLAKNIQYF.

This sequence joins TRBV28 and TRBJ1-6, with D possibly TRBD1 on 5 matching bases. The germline V gene has CDR1 MDHEN and CDR2 SYDVKM. CDR3 length: 13 amino acids. The V end was cut by 2 bases, the J end by 7 bases, with 6 bases between. CDR3 in DNA: TGTGCCAGCAGTTTAAGGGGAAATTCACCCCTCCACTTT. It translates to CASSLRGNSPLHF.

The chain links TRBV18 to TRBJ1-1, with TRBD1 as a possible D gene (5 bases). Between the trimmed V and J ends, which lost 3 bases and 2 bases, there was a span of 16 bases. This CDR3 is 16 amino acids long. Germline V lookup: CDR1 KGHSH, CDR2 LQKENI. The CDR3 is CASSPLTGRDNTEAFF. CDR3 DNA sequence: TGTGCCAGCTCACCGCTAACCGGCAGGGATAACACTGAAGCTTTCTTT.

The gene calls are TRBV7-2 and TRBJ1-5; 9 nucleotides agree with TRBD1. Germline V gives CDR1 SGHTA, CDR2 FQGNSA. The CDR3 runs to 17 residues. J gave up 1 base and V 1 base, and 5 bases lay outside the gene matches. DNA of the CDR3: TGTGCCAGCAGCTTAGTCTCCGGACAGGGGAGCAATCAGCCCCAGCATTTT. It is translated as CASSLVSGQGSNQPQHF.

The chain has TRBV6-1 and TRBJ2-2; D gene uncertain. CDR1 MNHNS and CDR2 SASEGT come from the germline V gene. Trimming shortened V by 1 base and J by 5 bases, and 17 bases separated the two germline ends. CDR3 length: 17 amino acids. The CDR3 sequence: CASSEVKVWRRTGELFF. The DNA of the CDR3 is TGTGCCAGCAGTGAAGTAAAGGTGTGGCGGCGGACCGGGGAGCTGTTTTTT.

The chain uses TRBV9 and TRBJ2-1; TRBD2 matches 15 bases. The CDR3 has 16 residues. V dropped 3 bases and J dropped 8; count of bases not matched to a gene: 6. CDR1 is SGDLS, CDR2 YYNGEE, per germline. In nucleotides, the CDR3 is TGTGCCAGCAGCGCATCCGGGACTAGCGGGGGGTATGAGCAGTTCTTC. Protein: CASSASGTSGGYEQFF. The whole variable domain, filled in from reference TRBV9 and TRBJ2-1, reads DSGVTQTPKHLITATGQRVTLRCSPRSGDLSVYWYQQSLDQGLQFLIQYYNGEERAKGNILERFSAQQFPDLHSELNLSSLELGDSALYFCASSASGTSGGYEQFFGPGTRLTVL.